The 28 T cell receptor beta chains below were found in one sample sequenced in a study of blood T cell repertoires in COVID-19. Generated by immunoSEQ multiplex PCR, the TCRdb table keeps only in-frame clones and is missing some. The repertoire includes hundreds of thousands of clones, about 93% of them detected once, and under 3.5% sits in the top ten. The sequencing sample was made of peripheral blood. The receptors here all came from a woman in her late teens or twenties who had recovered from COVID-19.

This clone was picked up one time. CDR3 sequence (DNA): TGTGCCAGCAGTCTTTCTATTCAACAAGGAGGAAACAATGAGCAGTTCTTC. Amino acid sequence: CASSLSIQQGGNNEQFF. The chain has TRBV6-2 or TRBV6-3 and TRBJ2-1; weak D call: TRBD2 (5 bases). The CDR3 loop spans 17 amino acids. V was pared by 5 bases and J by 5 bases, with 22 bases between. The V gene's germline CDR1 is MNHEY and CDR2 SVGEGT.

The rearrangement uses TRBV12-5 and TRBJ1-4; D perhaps matches TRBD1 (5 bases). Germline loops: CDR1 LGHNT, CDR2 FRNRAP. The CDR3 consists of 14 residues. Trimming cost V 2 bases and J 3 bases, with 7 bases left between them. The CDR3 DNA sequence: TGTGCTAGTGGTTTGTCAGGGCCTAATGAAAAACTGTTTTTT. Translating it yields CASGLSGPNEKLFF.

This chain joins TRBV5-1 and TRBJ1-2, with D perhaps matching TRBD1 (6 bases). The ends were cut back, 0 bases at V and 4 bases at J, with 19 bases in the middle. The CDR3 consists of 17 residues. Germline V gene sequence: CDR1 SGHRS, CDR2 YFSETQ. The CDR3 nucleotides are TGCGCCAGCAGCTTGGCCGTAGGTGGGGGCGGTAGCTATGGCTACACCTTC. This codes for CASSLAVGGGGSYGYTF.

The chain is built from TRBV21-1 and TRBJ1-1; the table's D call TRBD1 went unverified against the DNA. TRBV21-1 is a listed pseudogene. This CDR3 contains 17 residues. CDR3 sequence reads: CASSTYRGRRMNTEAFF. DNA for the CDR3: TGTGCCAGCAGCACGTACAGGGGGCGCAGAATGAACACTGAAGCTTTCTTT.

This clone was picked up one time. The chain employs TRBV6-4 and TRBJ2-2; 15 nucleotides match TRBD2. This CDR3 contains 17 residues. CDR1 is MRHNA and CDR2 is SNTAGT in the germline V gene. V trimming: 0 bases; J trimming: 9 bases; junction bases outside the gene matches: 5. The DNA of the CDR3 is TGTGCCAGCAGTGACTCCGGGACTAGCGGGAGGTACAGGGAGCTGTTTTTT. It translates to CASSDSGTSGRYRELFF.

A few counts support this clone. The gene calls are TRBV6-1 and TRBJ1-6, with D unclear. Per germline, CDR1 MNHNS and CDR2 SASEGT. The CDR3 sequence is 13 residues long. Trimming stripped 2 bases from V and 10 bases from J, with 9 bases between. CDR3 sequence reads: CASSESSGSPLHF. For the CDR3, the DNA is TGTGCCAGCAGTGAATCCAGCGGGTCACCCCTCCACTTT.

The J gene is TRBJ1-1, the V gene TRBV18; D is uncertain. V gave up 3 bases and J gave up 2 bases, with 7 bases separating them. CDR1 and CDR2 (germline): KGHSH, LQKENI. This CDR3 region has 13 residues. Here the CDR3 reads CASSPVINTEAFF. In nucleotides, the CDR3 is TGTGCCAGCTCACCTGTCATCAACACTGAAGCTTTCTTT.

The chain couples TRBV7-2 to TRBJ1-2; weak D call: TRBD1 (5 bases). V was shortened by 2 bases and J by 8 bases, with 12 bases between the two germline ends. CDR1 SGHTA and CDR2 FQGNSA come from the germline V gene. CDR3 length: 13 amino acids. CDR3 nucleotides: TGTGCCAGCAGCTTATCACAGGCTGCCGGCTACACCTTC. It is translated as CASSLSQAAGYTF.

V usage is TRBV11-3 and J usage is TRBJ1-1; TRBD1 might be the D (6 bases). CDR1 SGHNT and CDR2 YENEEA come from the germline V gene. The V end lost 7 bases, the J end lost 4 bases, and 16 bases lay between the germline ends. This CDR3 comprises 14 residues. In DNA form, the CDR3 reads TGTGCCAGCATCGATGGGGGCCGAGGCACTGAAGCTTTCTTT. Its translation: CASIDGGRGTEAFF.

The J gene is TRBJ1-4, the V gene TRBV10-1; perhaps TRBD1 as D (6 bases). Germline assignment: CDR1 WNHNN and CDR2 SYGVQD (reference sequence). The germline V and J ends were trimmed by 0 bases and 8 bases, with 10 bases remaining between them. This CDR3 is 14 amino acids long. CDR3 sequence: CASSESRGLEKLFF. DNA of the CDR3: TGCGCCAGCAGTGAGTCCAGGGGCTTGGAAAAACTGTTTTTT.

The chain has TRBV3-1 (or the pseudogene TRBV3-2) and TRBJ2-1; D is perhaps TRBD1 (5 bases). This CDR3 spans 16 amino acids. Trimming removed 0 bases from V and 3 bases from J, with 12 bases in between. CDR1 is LGHDT, CDR2 YNNKEL, per germline (reference sequence). This CDR3 reads CASSQESAGLYNEQFF. The CDR3 nucleotides read TGTGCCAGCAGCCAAGAATCGGCAGGGCTCTACAATGAGCAGTTCTTC.

J is TRBJ2-3 and V is TRBV11-2; 13 bases agree with TRBD2. The CDR3 consists of 16 residues. J lost 8 bases, V lost 5 bases, and 10 bases had no gene match. The germline V gene has CDR1 SGHAT and CDR2 FQNNGV. The CDR3 bases are TGTGCCAGCAGCACAGCTAGGACTAGCGGGAGTCGTACGCAGTATTTT. Translation gives CASSTARTSGSRTQYF.

This sequence joins TRBV24-1 and TRBJ2-5; D call uncertain. Trimming cost V 5 bases and J 4 bases, with 10 bases left between them. The CDR3 extends over 13 amino acids. Germline CDR1 and CDR2: KGHDR and SFDVKD. The CDR3 nucleotides are TGTGCCACCAGTGCCGACGGAGTAGAGACCCAGTACTTC. Protein: CATSADGVETQYF.

The rearrangement uses TRBV5-5 and TRBJ2-3, with a weak D call TRBD2 (5 bases). The CDR3 length is 15 residues. Germline values: CDR1 SGHKS, CDR2 YYEKEE (reference sequence). Trimming stripped 2 bases from V and 0 bases from J, with 10 bases between. The CDR3 DNA reads as TGTGCCAGCAGCTTCGGACGAGGGAGCACAGATACGCAGTATTTT. Amino acid sequence: CASSFGRGSTDTQYF.

The sample holds one count of this clone. The gene calls are TRBV30 and TRBJ2-2; D perhaps matches TRBD1 (5 bases). This CDR3 has 15 residues. Per the germline V gene, CDR1 is GTSNPN and CDR2 is SVGIG (reference sequence). V was pared by 0 bases and J by 5 bases, with 13 bases between. CDR3 DNA sequence: TGTGCCTGGAGTGTACATTCAGGGTGGACCGGGGAGCTGTTTTTT. It translates to CAWSVHSGWTGELFF.

The gene calls are TRBV30 and TRBJ2-5; 11 positions agree with TRBD2. The ends lost 0 bases at V and 4 bases at J; junction bases unmatched: 4. Germline values: CDR1 GTSNPN, CDR2 SVGIG (reference sequence). The CDR3 has 15 residues. As DNA, the CDR3 is TGTGCCTGGAGTGTACTAGCGGGAGAGGGAGAGACCCAGTACTTC. The encoded protein is CAWSVLAGEGETQYF.

The CDR3 coding sequence is TGTGCCAGCAGCTCTCTCGGGGGACAGGGCTATGGCTACACCTTC. It encodes CASSSLGGQGYGYTF. The rearrangement links TRBV9 to TRBJ1-2, with 9 bases identical to TRBD1. The CDR3 totals 15 residues. Germline V gene lookup returns CDR1 SGDLS and CDR2 YYNGEE. Trimming removed 4 bases from V and 4 bases from J; junction bases left unmatched: 8.

The chain joins TRBV4-3 to TRBJ1-2; D perhaps matches TRBD1 (5 bases). The V gene's germline CDR1 is LGHNA and CDR2 YSLEER. V lost 2 bases and J lost 3, with 10 bases in between. The length of the CDR3 is 14 residues. The CDR3 bases are TGCGCCAGCAGCCAAAAACGGGGGGACTATGGCTACACCTTC. Its protein is CASSQKRGDYGYTF.

This clone occurred once. The chain uses TRBV5-1 and TRBJ1-2; 8 bases are a match to TRBD1. The germline CDR1 and CDR2 sequences are SGHRS and YFSETQ. The length of the CDR3 is 16 residues. After removal of 0 bases from V and 2 bases from J, the junction contained 6 bases not matched to a gene. Here the CDR3 reads CASSLAPDRANYGYTF. CDR3 bases: TGCGCCAGCAGCTTGGCCCCGGACAGGGCCAACTATGGCTACACCTTC. The full variable domain, rest sourced from reference TRBV5-1 and TRBJ1-2, is KAGVTQTPRYLIKTRGQQVTLSCSPISGHRSVSWYQQTPGQGLQFLFEYFSETQRNKGNFPGRFSGRQFSNSRSEMNVSTLELGDSALYLCASSLAPDRANYGYTFGSGTRLTVV.

In its sample, this clone was seen a few times. V usage is TRBV28 and J usage is TRBJ2-2; D unclear. V was pared by 1 base and J by 5 bases, with 2 bases between. The CDR3 has 12 amino acids. Germline-derived CDR1 and CDR2 are MDHEN and SYDVKM. This CDR3 reads CASSLSTGELFF. In nucleotides, the CDR3 is TGTGCCAGCAGTTTATCGACCGGGGAGCTGTTTTTT.

This clone was seen just once. The CDR3: CATSDTKTELQETQYF. CDR3 coding DNA: TGTGCCACCAGTGATACTAAGACTGAACTCCAAGAGACCCAGTACTTC. V and J are TRBV24-1 and TRBJ2-5; the D is unclear. The CDR3 has 16 residues. Deletions cut 3 bases from V and 1 base from J, with 14 bases between. Germline V lookup: CDR1 KGHDR, CDR2 SFDVKD.

The J gene is TRBJ2-1, the V gene TRBV10-3, with TRBD2 matching over 12 bases. The CDR3 spans 16 residues. V shed 4 bases and J 6 bases; nucleotides not matched to a gene: 7. Germline CDR1 is ENHRY and CDR2 is SYGVKD. CDR3 residues: CAISGTTSGSPNEQFF. CDR3 coding DNA: TGTGCCATCAGTGGCACGACTAGCGGGAGTCCCAATGAGCAGTTCTTC.

This chain joins TRBV7-9 and TRBJ2-5; 14 bases fit TRBD2. From germline, CDR1 is SEHNR and CDR2 FQNEAQ (reference sequence). The J segment lost 5 bases and the V segment lost 5 bases, leaving 16 bases of the junction unmatched. The CDR3 runs to 19 residues. This chain's CDR3 is CASSPARRLAGGLHETQYF. The CDR3 coding sequence is TGTGCCAGCAGCCCGGCGAGGAGACTAGCGGGAGGGTTGCACGAGACCCAGTACTTC.

The sample holds one count of this clone. V and J are TRBV7-2 and TRBJ1-6; possible D gene TRBD1, 5 bases. The CDR3 contains 15 residues. The V and J ends lost 1 base and 11 bases respectively, with 15 bases between them. The germline V gene encodes CDR1 SGHTA and CDR2 FQGNSA. The CDR3 DNA is TGTGCCAGCAGCTTAGGTCTTCAGGGAGGCACACCCCTCCACTTT. Its translation is CASSLGLQGGTPLHF.

This clone occurred once. V usage is TRBV5-6 and J usage is TRBJ1-2; D may be TRBD1 (5 bases). The V end was cut by 2 bases, the J end by 5 bases, with 10 bases between. Germline V gene lookup returns CDR1 SGHDT and CDR2 YYEEEE. This CDR3 is 13 amino acids long. The DNA of the CDR3 is TGTGCCAGCAGCTTCAAGGGGTGGTATGGCTACACCTTC. It is translated as CASSFKGWYGYTF.

The V and J genes are TRBV11-2 and TRBJ2-5, with D perhaps TRBD2 (5 bases). The length of the CDR3 is 17 residues. V was cut by 2 bases and J by 5 bases, with 21 bases left in between. CDR1 is SGHAT, CDR2 FQNNGV, per germline. Here the CDR3 DNA reads TGTGCCAGCAGCTTAATACACTTCGGGGAGTTTCAGGAGACCCAGTACTTC. Translation gives CASSLIHFGEFQETQYF.

The rearrangement uses TRBV5-6 and TRBJ1-6; 10 bases are shared with TRBD1. J gave up 8 bases and V 3 bases, and 5 bases lay outside the gene matches. The CDR3 is 15 residues long. Germline-derived CDR1 and CDR2 are SGHDT and YYEEEE. This CDR3 reads CASSSSGTGDSPLHF. Written as DNA, the CDR3 is TGTGCCAGCAGCTCGAGCGGGACAGGGGATTCACCCCTCCACTTT.

The J gene is TRBJ1-6, the V gene TRBV6-5, with unresolved D. Trimming took off 7 bases at V and 7 bases at J, with 11 bases between the two ends. CDR1 is MNHEY and CDR2 is SVGAGI in the germline V gene. This CDR3 contains 13 residues. CDR3 nucleotide sequence: TGTGCCAGCAAGACACAGAACAATTCACCCCTCCACTTT. Protein product: CASKTQNNSPLHF.